The 26 T cell receptor beta chains presented below share a single source sample, sequenced in a study of a mutant IDH1 vaccine in newly diagnosed glioma. TCRdb's table, derived via immunoSEQ multiplex PCR, lists solely in-frame clones and lacks some. The profile shows 30,000 to 40,000 clones, approximately 78% of them singletons. Their antigens remain unidentified. Time point specified: week 35, safety follow-up. In the vaccine, a single dose held 300 ug of the mutant IDH1 20-mer peptide, along with topical imiquimod. The sequenced sample was PBMCs, obtained from a glioma patient whose treatment included an IDH1 peptide vaccine. These receptors were collected from a woman aged 18-35 years with glioma.

The chain couples TRBV6-5 to TRBJ2-1, with 11 bases lining up with TRBD2. V was clipped by 4 bases and J by 5 bases; unmatched bases: 1. Germline V gives CDR1 MNHEY, CDR2 SVGAGI. The CDR3 is made up of 14 amino acids. The CDR3 coding sequence is TGTGCCAGCAGTTTACTAGCGGGGGACAATGAGCAGTTCTTC. Protein product: CASSLLAGDNEQFF.

This sequence joins TRBV4-1 and TRBJ2-3; 8 bases match TRBD1. V was pared by 2 bases and J by 1 base, with 2 bases of the junction left unmatched. The CDR3 contains 15 residues. Germline CDR1 MGHRA, CDR2 YSYEKL. The CDR3 DNA follows: TGCGCCAGCAGCCAAACGGGACAGGGCACAGATACGCAGTATTTT. It yields the protein CASSQTGQGTDTQYF.

V usage is TRBV4-1 and J usage is TRBJ2-5; no definite D call. V lost 1 base, J lost 3 bases, and 9 bases lay in between. CDR1 and CDR2 from the germline V gene are MGHRA and YSYEKL. There are 14 residues in the CDR3. The DNA of the CDR3 is TGCGCCAGCAGCCAAGTCTATGCGGAAGAGACCCAGTACTTC. It translates to CASSQVYAEETQYF.

The chain carries TRBV15 and TRBJ2-7; D tentatively reads TRBD1 or TRBD2 (5 bases each). This CDR3 region has 14 residues. The V gene lost 3 bases and the J gene lost 0 bases, with 9 bases spanning the gap. Germline values: CDR1 LNHNV, CDR2 YYDKDF (reference sequence). CDR3 in amino acids: CATSREDTSYEQYF. The CDR3 coding sequence is TGTGCCACCAGCAGGGAGGACACCTCCTACGAGCAGTACTTC.

The V and J genes are TRBV19 and TRBJ2-5; TRBD1 matches 7 bases. Germline assignment: CDR1 LNHDA and CDR2 SQIVND (reference sequence). J lost 0 bases, V lost 5 bases, and 6 bases had no gene match. The CDR3 has 15 amino acids. CDR3 in amino acids: CASSPRGTNQETQYF. The CDR3 region has the DNA TGTGCCAGTAGTCCCAGGGGGACGAACCAAGAGACCCAGTACTTC.

This clone was seen a handful of times. The V call is TRBV5-6, the J call TRBJ1-1, with D tentatively TRBD1 (6 bases). Per the germline V gene, CDR1 is SGHDT and CDR2 is YYEEEE. V was cut by 3 bases and J by 5 bases, with 11 bases left in between. The CDR3 has 13 amino acids. The CDR3 DNA is TGTGCCAGCAGCTATAGAGACAGGACTGAAGCTTTCTTT. Translation gives CASSYRDRTEAFF.

This clone was seen a handful of times. This chain joins TRBV6-1 and TRBJ1-5, with 12 bases that match TRBD1. Looked up from germline, CDR1 is MNHNS and CDR2 is SASEGT. V lost 4 bases to trimming and J lost 7 bases; unmatched junction nucleotides: 5. This CDR3 comprises 15 residues. The DNA of the CDR3 is TGTGCCAGCAGTGGGGGGACAGGGGGCGGCCAGCCCCAGCATTTT. Its translation: CASSGGTGGGQPQHF.

A few counts support this clone. The chain carries TRBV6-4 and TRBJ2-1; 7 bases map to TRBD2. The CDR3 loop spans 16 amino acids. V lost 2 bases and J lost 7; bases outside the gene matches: 11. Germline V gene sequence: CDR1 MRHNA, CDR2 SNTAGT. Here the CDR3 reads CASSDGWEGESNEQFF. The CDR3 DNA reads TGTGCCAGCAGTGACGGGTGGGAGGGCGAATCGAATGAGCAGTTCTTC.

The DNA of the CDR3 is TGTGCCAGCAGCAGGACAGCGGGAGTAAGGTACGAGCAGTACTTC. This translates into CASSRTAGVRYEQYF. The chain combines TRBV5-6 with TRBJ2-7, with 8 bases aligning to TRBD2. The V segment lost 4 bases and the J segment 4 bases; nucleotides outside the gene matches: 10. Germline loops: CDR1 SGHDT, CDR2 YYEEEE. This CDR3 is 15 amino acids long.

Turning to this clone: One end of the junction varies from germline; a read error may be responsible. The rearrangement joins TRBV7-9 to TRBJ2-3; the match to TRBD1 covers 9 bases. Germline lookup yields CDR1 SEHNR and CDR2 FQNEAQ (reference sequence). This CDR3 spans 16 amino acids. DNA for the CDR3: TGTGCCAGCAGCTTACTCGACAGGGGGAACACAAATACGCAGTATTTT. Translation: CASSLLDRGNTNTQYF.

This chain joins TRBV7-2 and TRBJ1-5; D call uncertain. Trimming removed 1 base from V and 5 bases from J, with 6 bases in between. CDR3 length: 13 amino acids. Looked up from germline, CDR1 is SGHTA and CDR2 is FQGNSA. CDR3 amino acids: CASSLGIYQPQHF. CDR3 nucleotide sequence: TGTGCCAGCAGCTTAGGAATCTATCAGCCCCAGCATTTT. Combining the CDR3 with reference TRBV7-2 and TRBJ1-5 gives the whole variable domain GAGVSQSPSNKVTEKGKDVELRCDPISGHTALYWYRQSLGQGLEFLIYFQGNSAPDKSGLPSDRFSAERTGGSVSTLTIQRTQQEDSAVYLCASSLGIYQPQHFGDGTRLSIL.

CDR3 nucleotide sequence: TGCGCCAGCAGCGGGGGCTCTAGCGGCACAGATACGCAGTATTTT. Protein sequence: CASSGGSSGTDTQYF. V usage is TRBV5-1 and J usage is TRBJ2-3; the D call may be TRBD1 or TRBD2 (6 bases each). This CDR3 is 15 amino acids long. CDR1 is SGHRS, CDR2 YFSETQ, per germline. Trimming took off 4 bases at V and 1 base at J, with 13 bases between the two ends.

This chain links TRBV4-3 with TRBJ2-7, with TRBD1 as a possible D gene (5 bases). V lost 4 bases to trimming and J lost 2 bases, with 12 bases between them. Germline V gives CDR1 LGHNA, CDR2 YSLEER. This CDR3 is 14 amino acids long. CDR3 in DNA: TGCGCCAGCAGCCTTAATACAGGTGCCTACGAGCAGTACTTC. It yields the protein CASSLNTGAYEQYF.

CDR3 sequence (DNA): TGTGCCAGCAGCCCCGGGACAGGATACGAGCAGTACTTC. Translation: CASSPGTGYEQYF. The chain is built from TRBV9 and TRBJ2-7; the match to TRBD1 covers 8 bases. CDR3 size: 13 residues. CDR1 and CDR2 (germline): SGDLS, YYNGEE. V trimming: 4 bases; J trimming: 4 bases; junction bases outside the gene matches: 4.

This rearrangement joins TRBV20-1 to TRBJ2-1; no reliable D call. V dropped 0 bases and J dropped 4 bases, with 1 base sitting between them. Germline V gene sequence: CDR1 DFQATT, CDR2 SNEGSKA (reference sequence). CDR3 length equals 11 residues. CDR3 in DNA: TGCAGTGCTAGAGATTACAATGAGCAGTTCTTC. Protein: CSARDYNEQFF.

This chain uses TRBV20-1 with TRBJ1-2; unclear D gene. V gave up 7 bases and J gave up 3 bases, with 9 bases separating them. The germline CDR1 and CDR2 sequences are DFQATT and SNEGSKA (reference sequence). This CDR3 is built from 11 residues. CDR3 sequence: CSGQDHYGYTF. CDR3 in DNA: TGCAGTGGCCAGGACCACTATGGCTACACCTTC.

The chain combines TRBV18 with TRBJ2-6; D ambiguous. This CDR3 is built from 17 residues. V lost 2 bases to trimming and J lost 0 bases, with 11 bases between them. CDR1 is KGHSH, CDR2 LQKENI, per germline. The CDR3 loop reads CASSPLDVSSGANVLTF. Written as DNA, the CDR3 is TGTGCCAGCTCACCATTGGATGTAAGCTCTGGGGCCAACGTCCTGACTTTC.

This chain joins TRBV9 and TRBJ1-2; 7 bases line up with TRBD1. The CDR3 consists of 15 residues. The germline gives CDR1 SGDLS, CDR2 YYNGEE. J gave up 8 bases and V 4 bases, and 14 bases lay outside the gene matches. The CDR3, as DNA: TGTGCCAGCAGCCCCGCCGGGACAGTGTCTCGCGGCTACACCTTC. This sequence encodes CASSPAGTVSRGYTF.

The V gene is TRBV19, the J gene TRBJ2-2, with a weak D call TRBD1 (6 bases). CDR1 is LNHDA, CDR2 SQIVND, per germline (reference sequence). The CDR3 consists of 14 residues. V was trimmed by 7 bases and J by 0 bases, leaving 9 bases between them. CDR3 amino acids: CASNRATNTGELFF. In nucleotides, the CDR3 is TGTGCCAGTAACAGGGCGACGAACACCGGGGAGCTGTTTTTT.

This chain joins TRBV4-2 and TRBJ2-5, with 10 bases lining up with TRBD2. This CDR3 contains 16 residues. J was trimmed by 4 bases and V by 0 bases; bases with no gene match: 5. Germline CDR1 reads LGHNA; CDR2 reads YNFKEQ. The CDR3 loop reads CASSQEMASGGETQYF. CDR3 nucleotides: TGTGCCAGCAGCCAAGAAATGGCTAGCGGGGGAGAGACCCAGTACTTC.

The CDR3 region has the DNA TGTGCCAGTAGTATAAGTTCAGCCCTAAACATTCAGTACTTC. Protein sequence: CASSISSALNIQYF. This sequence joins TRBV19 and TRBJ2-4; D ambiguous. V lost 2 bases, J lost 6 bases, and 11 bases lay in between. Germline loops: CDR1 LNHDA, CDR2 SQIVND (reference sequence). This CDR3 has 14 amino acids.

This chain uses TRBV11-2 with TRBJ1-4; 7 nucleotides match TRBD1. The CDR3 is made up of 15 amino acids. Germline V CDR1 and CDR2: SGHAT, FQNNGV. V gave up 1 base and J gave up 6 bases; unmatched junction bases: 5. CDR3 coding DNA: TGTGCCAGCAGCTTAGGAACAGGGGCTGATGAAAAACTGTTTTTT. It specifies CASSLGTGADEKLFF. Full variable domain (outside the CDR3, taken from reference TRBV11-2 and TRBJ1-4): EAGVAQSPRYKIIEKRQSVAFWCNPISGHATLYWYQQILGQGPKLLIQFQNNGVVDDSQLPKDRFSAERLKGVDSTLKIQPAKLEDSAVYLCASSLGTGADEKLFFGSGTQLSVL.

Concerning this clone: The junction and the germline gene differ at one end; a read error may be behind it. This chain uses TRBV7-7 with TRBJ2-7; D gene uncertain. Germline lookup yields CDR1 SSHAT and CDR2 FNYEAQ (reference sequence). CDR3 size: 13 residues. CDR3 nucleotides: TGTGCTAGCAGCCCCGCCCAGTTCTACGAGCAGTACTTC. This translates into CASSPAQFYEQYF.

This clone turned up a few times. The chain joins TRBV11-3 to TRBJ1-6; a weak D match, TRBD1 (5 bases). The CDR3 has 14 residues. Per the germline V gene, CDR1 is SGHNT and CDR2 is YENEEA. Trimming cost V 5 bases and J 6 bases, with 11 bases left between them. CDR3 sequence reads: CASSPGASNSPLHF. The CDR3 nucleotides are TGTGCCAGCAGCCCCGGGGCGTCTAATTCACCCCTCCACTTT.

The chain uses TRBV7-8 and TRBJ2-7; D unclear. The CDR3 extends over 11 amino acids. The germline V gene encodes CDR1 SGHVS and CDR2 FQNEAQ. Trimming took off 3 bases at V and 0 bases at J, with 0 bases between the two ends. The CDR3 reads CASSFSYEQYF. The CDR3 DNA follows: TGTGCCAGCAGCTTCTCCTACGAGCAGTACTTC.

The count of this clone is one. This chain links TRBV5-5 with TRBJ1-6, with a tentative D call TRBD1 (6 bases). Germline lookup yields CDR1 SGHKS and CDR2 YYEKEE (reference sequence). Trimming removed 4 bases at V and 5 bases at J, with 13 bases between. CDR3 size: 15 residues. The CDR3 DNA sequence: TGTGCCAGCAGCCAATATCAGGGGAATAATTCACCCCTCCACTTT. Protein sequence: CASSQYQGNNSPLHF.